Below are 17 T cell receptor beta chains sequenced from a single sample in a study of shared clonotypes between healthy human individuals. Only in-frame clones appear in the TCRdb table, and some are missing; sequencing was by immunoSEQ multiplex PCR. This sample yields about 600,000 clones, of which more than 95% are seen a single time; about 0.06% belongs to the top ten. What was sequenced was naive CD4+ T cells sorted from blood. This sample's subset: CD45RA+ positively selected. Every receptor here comes from a woman aged 30 to 39 in good health.

V usage is TRBV19 and J usage is TRBJ2-1, with D perhaps matching TRBD2 (6 bases). The CDR3 has 17 amino acids. CDR1 is LNHDA, CDR2 SQIVND, per germline (reference sequence). V was trimmed by 4 bases and J by 8 bases, leaving 24 bases between them. The DNA for the CDR3 is TGTGCCAGTAGTACCCCCCCCGGGCGGGATATCGGAGATGAGCAGTTCTTC. Translation gives CASSTPPGRDIGDEQFF.

The CDR3 coding sequence is TGTGCCAGCAGCTTGGATAGCAATCAGCCCCAGCATTTT. Its protein is CASSLDSNQPQHF. The chain couples TRBV7-8 to TRBJ1-5; D is unresolved. This CDR3 has 13 amino acids. Germline V gene sequence: CDR1 SGHVS, CDR2 FQNEAQ. The V and J ends lost 3 bases and 0 bases respectively, with 3 bases between them.

V is TRBV19 and J is TRBJ1-2; no firm D call. Trimming pared 3 bases from V and 0 bases from J, leaving 17 bases between. Germline loops: CDR1 LNHDA, CDR2 SQIVND (reference sequence). CDR3 length: 17 residues. The CDR3 loop is CASSIPTQGETNYGYTF. CDR3 sequence (DNA): TGTGCCAGTAGTATCCCGACCCAAGGAGAGACTAACTATGGCTACACCTTC.

The chain couples TRBV6-5 to TRBJ2-7; no clear D gene. Germline V gene lookup returns CDR1 MNHEY and CDR2 SVGAGI. The germline V and J ends were trimmed by 6 bases and 3 bases, with 9 bases remaining between them. This CDR3 comprises 12 residues. CDR3 coding DNA: TGTGCCAGCAGCCCAAGTCACTACGAGCAGTACTTC. Translating gives CASSPSHYEQYF.

The chain couples TRBV28 to TRBJ2-7, with 7 positions matching TRBD2. V was clipped by 3 bases and J by 3 bases; unmatched bases: 5. This CDR3 has 14 amino acids. Germline V gives CDR1 MDHEN, CDR2 SYDVKM. CDR3: CASSLGGMIYEQYF. The CDR3 DNA sequence: TGTGCCAGCAGTTTGGGAGGGATGATCTACGAGCAGTACTTC.

The CDR3 is CASSPGGNEQFF. In DNA, the CDR3 is TGTGCCAGCAGCCCAGGTGGGAATGAGCAGTTCTTC. The rearrangement uses TRBV6-1 and TRBJ2-1; D unclear. The V and J ends lost 6 bases and 7 bases respectively, with 10 bases between them. The CDR3 totals 12 residues. Germline CDR1 reads MNHNS; CDR2 reads SASEGT.

This clone came up a few times. V is TRBV6-5 and J is TRBJ1-1; D gene uncertain. V was cut by 4 bases and J by 1 base, with 10 bases left in between. CDR1 is MNHEY and CDR2 is SVGAGI in the germline V gene. This CDR3 region has 14 residues. The CDR3 is CASSSMAGNTEAFF. CDR3 DNA: TGTGCCAGCAGTTCGATGGCGGGGAACACTGAAGCTTTCTTT.

The chain employs TRBV7-3 and TRBJ2-2; no definite D call. V gave up 2 bases and J gave up 6 bases, with 16 bases separating them. The CDR3 consists of 16 residues. Germline CDR1 and CDR2: SGHTA and FQGTGA. This CDR3 reads CASSLLTTSDPGELFF. The CDR3 nucleotides are TGTGCCAGCAGCTTATTGACGACCTCGGACCCCGGGGAGCTGTTTTTT. Filled out from reference TRBV7-3 and TRBJ2-2, the complete variable domain reads GAGVSQTPSNKVTEKGKYVELRCDPISGHTALYWYRQSLGQGPEFLIYFQGTGAADDSGLPNDRFFAVRPEGSVSTLKIQRTERGDSAVYLCASSLLTTSDPGELFFGEGSRLTVL.

This clone came up once. The V and J genes are TRBV2 and TRBJ1-2; TRBD1 matches 9 bases. This CDR3 has 14 amino acids. V lost 5 bases and J lost 7; bases outside the gene matches: 8. The germline V gene has CDR1 SNHLY and CDR2 FYNNEI. Here the CDR3 DNA reads TGTGCCAGCAGTCTACAGGGGGCTTACGGTGGCTACACCTTC. It yields the protein CASSLQGAYGGYTF.

The chain carries TRBV28 and TRBJ1-5, with 7 bases matching TRBD1. The germline CDR1 and CDR2 sequences are MDHEN and SYDVKM. V shed 8 bases, J shed 5 bases, and the junction held 9 bases outside the gene matches. The CDR3 is made up of 14 amino acids. CDR3 region: CASGQAGVDQPQHF. Here the CDR3 DNA reads TGTGCCAGCGGACAGGCAGGTGTCGATCAGCCCCAGCATTTT.

As to this clone: The missing conserved phenylalanine or tryptophan at the end of this CDR3 makes a read error likely. This rearrangement joins TRBV7-8 to TRBJ2-7; 10 bases map to TRBD2. Losses at the gene ends were 7 bases for V and 5 bases for J; bases not matched to a gene: 11. Germline CDR1 is SGHVS and CDR2 is FQNEAQ. The CDR3 runs to 15 residues. The CDR3 protein is CASTVTRLAGDEQYL. CDR3 coding DNA: TGTGCCAGCACCGTGACTCGTCTAGCGGGAGACGAGCAGTACCTC.

The chain couples TRBV6-5 to TRBJ2-7, with a tentative D call TRBD1 (5 bases). The V gene lost 0 bases and the J gene lost 5 bases, with 11 bases spanning the gap. This CDR3 is built from 14 residues. Germline V CDR1 and CDR2: MNHEY, SVGAGI. CDR3 in amino acids: CASSYSTVGDEQYF. The CDR3 DNA reads as TGTGCCAGCAGTTACTCGACAGTCGGCGACGAGCAGTACTTC.

This clone was seen just once. J is TRBJ1-3 and V is TRBV5-1, with TRBD1 matching 10 bases. The junction had 9 bases not matched to a gene; V was cut back by 4 bases and J by 8 bases. Germline V gene data show CDR1 as SGHRS and CDR2 as YFSETQ. The CDR3 length is 15 residues. This chain's CDR3 is CASSRPGTGADTIYF. CDR3 coding DNA: TGCGCCAGCAGCAGGCCCGGGACAGGGGCGGACACCATATATTTT.

This chain connects TRBV2 to TRBJ1-1; possible D gene TRBD1, 6 bases. Germline V gene data show CDR1 as SNHLY and CDR2 as FYNNEI. The germline V and J ends were trimmed by 8 bases and 1 base, with 14 bases remaining between them. The CDR3 consists of 14 residues. Written as DNA, the CDR3 is TGTGCCAGCTCTAAGGGGGTGGCGAACACTGAAGCTTTCTTT. Translating it yields CASSKGVANTEAFF.

The V call is TRBV2, the J call TRBJ2-2, with 7 positions matching TRBD1. J lost 2 bases, V lost 3 bases, and 6 bases had no gene match. This CDR3 is built from 16 residues. Looked up from germline, CDR1 is SNHLY and CDR2 is FYNNEI. CDR3 DNA sequence: TGTGCCAGCAGTGAGATAGGGACAGAAAACACCGGGGAGCTGTTTTTT. It encodes CASSEIGTENTGELFF. Based on the CDR3 plus reference TRBV2 and TRBJ2-2, the full variable domain is EPEVTQTPSHQVTQMGQEVILRCVPISNHLYFYWYRQILGQKVEFLVSFYNNEISEKSEIFDDQFSVERPDGSNFTLKIRSTKLEDSAMYFCASSEIGTENTGELFFGEGSRLTVL.

The chain joins TRBV5-5 to TRBJ1-2; 9 nucleotides line up with TRBD1. From germline, CDR1 is SGHKS and CDR2 YYEKEE (reference sequence). Germline trimming cut 4 bases from V and 3 bases from J; bases unmatched to any gene: 13. The CDR3 extends over 17 amino acids. CDR3 residues: CASSPEVGQGGDYGYTF. CDR3 DNA: TGTGCCAGCAGCCCGGAGGTGGGACAGGGAGGCGACTATGGCTACACCTTC.

The V call is TRBV29-1, the J call TRBJ1-4; D may be TRBD1 (6 bases). The CDR3 is 13 amino acids. Germline V gives CDR1 SQVTM, CDR2 ANQGSEA. Trimming cost V 1 base and J 5 bases, with 8 bases left between them. The CDR3 here is CSVEVRGNEKLFF. The CDR3 bases are TGCAGCGTTGAAGTCAGGGGAAATGAAAAACTGTTTTTT. The variable domain in full, with the rest retrieved from reference TRBV29-1 and TRBJ1-4, is SAVISQKPSRDICQRGTSLTIQCQVDSQVTMMFWYRQQPGQSLTLIATANQGSEATYESGFVIDKFPISRPNLTFSTLTVSNMSPEDSSIYLCSVEVRGNEKLFFGSGTQLSVL.